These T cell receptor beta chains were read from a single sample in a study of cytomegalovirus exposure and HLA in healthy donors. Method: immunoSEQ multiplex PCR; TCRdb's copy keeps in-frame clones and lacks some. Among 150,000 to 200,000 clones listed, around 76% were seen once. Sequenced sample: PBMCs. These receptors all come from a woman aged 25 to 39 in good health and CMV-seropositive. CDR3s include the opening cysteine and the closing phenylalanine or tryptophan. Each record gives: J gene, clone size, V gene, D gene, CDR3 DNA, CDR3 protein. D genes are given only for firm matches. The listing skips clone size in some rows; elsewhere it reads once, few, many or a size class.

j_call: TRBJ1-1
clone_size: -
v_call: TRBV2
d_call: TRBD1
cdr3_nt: TGTGCCAGCAGGGGGGGGACAGGGAGGACTGAAGCTTTCTTT
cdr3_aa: CASRGGTGRTEAFF

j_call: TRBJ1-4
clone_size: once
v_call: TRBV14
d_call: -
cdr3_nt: TGTGCCAGCAGCCAAGAAGGGACAGAAAAACTGTTTTTT
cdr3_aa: CASSQEGTEKLFF

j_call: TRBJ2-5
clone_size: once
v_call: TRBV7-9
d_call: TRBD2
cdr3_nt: TGTGCCAGCAGCCCAGACCGGGCGGGAGGACCCCAAGAGACCCAGTACTTC
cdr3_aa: CASSPDRAGGPQETQYF

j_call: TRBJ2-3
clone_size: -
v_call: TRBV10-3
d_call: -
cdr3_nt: TGTGCCATCAGTGAGTCTCGGGGTCCCACAGATACGCAGTATTTT
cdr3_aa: CAISESRGPTDTQYF

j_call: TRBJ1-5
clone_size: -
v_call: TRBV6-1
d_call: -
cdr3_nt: TGTGCCAGCGCGACAGGATATAGCAATCAGCCCCAGCATTTT
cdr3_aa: CASATGYSNQPQHF

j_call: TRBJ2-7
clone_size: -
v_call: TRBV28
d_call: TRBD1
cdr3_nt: TGTGCCAGCACCCCTCATGACGGGACAGCATCCTACGAGCAGTACTTC
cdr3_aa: CASTPHDGTASYEQYF

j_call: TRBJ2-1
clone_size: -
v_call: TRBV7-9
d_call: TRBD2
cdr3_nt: TGTGCCAGCAGCCGGAGCGGGGGGCAGTTCTTC
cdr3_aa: CASSRSGGQFF

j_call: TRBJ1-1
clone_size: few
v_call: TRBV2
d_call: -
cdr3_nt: TGTGCCAGCAGTGTAAGGGGCGGCACTGAAGCTTTCTTT
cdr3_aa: CASSVRGGTEAFF

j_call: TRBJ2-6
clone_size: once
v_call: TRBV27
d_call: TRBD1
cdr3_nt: TGTGCCAGCAGTCCCCGGACAGGACTTCCCAACTCTGGGGCCAACGTCCTGACTTTC
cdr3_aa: CASSPRTGLPNSGANVLTF

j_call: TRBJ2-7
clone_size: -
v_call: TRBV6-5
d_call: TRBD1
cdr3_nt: TGTGCCAGCAGTTTTTCCTTCAGGGGGACCTACGAGCAGTACTTC
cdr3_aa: CASSFSFRGTYEQYF

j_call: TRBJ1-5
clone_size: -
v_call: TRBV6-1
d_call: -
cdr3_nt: TGTGCCAGCAGTGTTCGGACAGTTAGCAATCAGCCCCAGCATTTT
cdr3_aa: CASSVRTVSNQPQHF

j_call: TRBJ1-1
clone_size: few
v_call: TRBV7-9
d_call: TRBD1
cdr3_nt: TGTTCCAGCAGCCTGAGACAGGGGGCGTCGGTCACTGAAGCTTTCTTT
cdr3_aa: CSSSLRQGASVTEAFF

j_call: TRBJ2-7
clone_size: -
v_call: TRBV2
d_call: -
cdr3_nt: TGTGCCAGCAGAGTTACAGGAAGCTCCTACGAGCAGTACTTC
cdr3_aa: CASRVTGSSYEQYF

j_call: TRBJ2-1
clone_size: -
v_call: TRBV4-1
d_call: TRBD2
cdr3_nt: TGCGCCAGCGGACTAGCGGGCTCCTACAATGAGCAGTTCTTC
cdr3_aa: CASGLAGSYNEQFF

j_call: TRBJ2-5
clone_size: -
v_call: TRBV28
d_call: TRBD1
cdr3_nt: TGTGCCAGCAGTTTAGCCGCCCTGACAGGGAATCAAGAGACCCAGTACTTC
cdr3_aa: CASSLAALTGNQETQYF

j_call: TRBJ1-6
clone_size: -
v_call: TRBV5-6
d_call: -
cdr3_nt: TGTGCCAGCAGCGATGACAGAGCAGCCTATAATTCACCCCTCCACTTT
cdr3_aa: CASSDDRAAYNSPLHF

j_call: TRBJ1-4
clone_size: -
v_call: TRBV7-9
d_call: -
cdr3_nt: TGTTCCAGCAGCTTAGGTGGGGGCATTGGTGAATTGGAAAAACTGTTTTTT
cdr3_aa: CSSSLGGGIGELEKLFF

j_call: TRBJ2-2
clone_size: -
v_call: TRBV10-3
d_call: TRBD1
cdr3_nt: TGTGCCATCAGTGGGGACAGGATGAACACCGGGGAGCTGTTTTTT
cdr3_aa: CAISGDRMNTGELFF

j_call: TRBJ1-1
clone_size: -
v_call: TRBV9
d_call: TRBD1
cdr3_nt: TGTGCCAGCAGCGTAGAGGGACAGGGAAACACTGAAGCTTTCTTT
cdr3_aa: CASSVEGQGNTEAFF

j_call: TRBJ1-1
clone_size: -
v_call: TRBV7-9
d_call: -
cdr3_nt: TGTGCCAGCAGCTTAGTGGCAGAGAACACTGAAGCTTTCTTT
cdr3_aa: CASSLVAENTEAFF

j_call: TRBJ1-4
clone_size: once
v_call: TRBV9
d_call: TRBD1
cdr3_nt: TGTGCCAGCAGCGTAGAGATACAGGGGGCTGGGAATGAAAAACTGTTTTTT
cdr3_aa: CASSVEIQGAGNEKLFF

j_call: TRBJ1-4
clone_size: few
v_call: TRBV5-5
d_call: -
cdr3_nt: TGTGCCAGCAGCTTGTCACAGGCGTATAATGAAAAACTGTTTTTT
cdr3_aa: CASSLSQAYNEKLFF

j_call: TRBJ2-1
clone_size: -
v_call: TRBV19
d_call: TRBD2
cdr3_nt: TGTGCCAGTAGTCTGGTAGCGGGAATGGTGGGTGAGCAGTTCTTC
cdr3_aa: CASSLVAGMVGEQFF

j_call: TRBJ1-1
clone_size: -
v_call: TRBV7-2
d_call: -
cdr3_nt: TGTGCCAGCAGCGAGGTACAGGGTGGTTACACTGAAGCTTTCTTT
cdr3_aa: CASSEVQGGYTEAFF

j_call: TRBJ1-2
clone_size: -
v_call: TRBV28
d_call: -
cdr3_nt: TGTGCCAGCAGTATCCAGGGGCTTCTTGGCTACACCTTC
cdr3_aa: CASSIQGLLGYTF

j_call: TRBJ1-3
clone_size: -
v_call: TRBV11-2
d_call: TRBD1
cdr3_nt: TGTGCCAGCAGCCGTGACAGGGCTGGAAACACCATATATTTT
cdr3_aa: CASSRDRAGNTIYF

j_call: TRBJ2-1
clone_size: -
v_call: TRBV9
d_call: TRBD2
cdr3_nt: TGTGCCAGCAGCGTAGACCCACTAGCGGGAATTCGCGATGAGCAGTTCTTC
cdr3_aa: CASSVDPLAGIRDEQFF

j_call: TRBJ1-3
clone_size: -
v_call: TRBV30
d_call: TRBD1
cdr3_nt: TGTGCCTGGGGGACAGGGGTCGGAAACACCATATATTTT
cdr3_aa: CAWGTGVGNTIYF

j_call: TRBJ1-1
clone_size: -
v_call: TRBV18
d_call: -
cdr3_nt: TGTGCCAGCTCACTGGGGCAGCCGCTCGAAGCTTTCTTT
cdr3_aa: CASSLGQPLEAFF

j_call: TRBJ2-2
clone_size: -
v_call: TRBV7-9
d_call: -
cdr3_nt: TGTGCCAGCAGCCCCGGTGGCACCGGGGAGCTGTTTTTT
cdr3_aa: CASSPGGTGELFF

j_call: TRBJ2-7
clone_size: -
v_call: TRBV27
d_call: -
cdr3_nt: TGTGCCAGCAGTTTTTCCGCAGGGGAAGAAACTTACGAGCAGTACTTC
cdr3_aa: CASSFSAGEETYEQYF

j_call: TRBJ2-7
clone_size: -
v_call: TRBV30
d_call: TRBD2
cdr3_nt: TGTGCCTGGGCCGGGGGGGCGGGCGACGAGCAGTACTTC
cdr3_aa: CAWAGGAGDEQYF

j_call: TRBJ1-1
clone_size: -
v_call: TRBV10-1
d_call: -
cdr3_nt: TGCGCCAGCAGTGCGACAGGAGCCGGTACTGAAGCTTTCTTT
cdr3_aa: CASSATGAGTEAFF

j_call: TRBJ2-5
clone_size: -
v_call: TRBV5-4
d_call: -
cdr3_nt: TGTGCCAGCAGCAAACCGGGTCCCCAAGAGACCCAGTACTTC
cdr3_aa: CASSKPGPQETQYF

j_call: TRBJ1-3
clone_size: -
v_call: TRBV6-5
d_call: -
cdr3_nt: TGTGCCAGCAGTTTCACAGGGTCTGGAAACACCATATATTTT
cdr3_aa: CASSFTGSGNTIYF

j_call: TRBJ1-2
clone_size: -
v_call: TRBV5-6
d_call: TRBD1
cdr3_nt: TGTGCCAGCAGCCGACAGGGGCTGCGTGGCTACACCTTC
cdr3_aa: CASSRQGLRGYTF

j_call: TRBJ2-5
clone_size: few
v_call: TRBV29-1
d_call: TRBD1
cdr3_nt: TGCAGCGTGGGGGGGACAGGGGTAATTAAGCAGTACTTC
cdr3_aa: CSVGGTGVIKQYF

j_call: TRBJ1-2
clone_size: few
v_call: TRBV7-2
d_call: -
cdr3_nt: TGTGCCAGCAGCTCCAGGGTCCCCTATGGCTACACCTTC
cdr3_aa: CASSSRVPYGYTF

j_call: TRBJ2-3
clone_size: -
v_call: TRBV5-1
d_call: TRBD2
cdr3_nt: TGCGCCAGCAGCTTGCAGGGGACTAGCGGAGATACGCAGTATTTT
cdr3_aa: CASSLQGTSGDTQYF

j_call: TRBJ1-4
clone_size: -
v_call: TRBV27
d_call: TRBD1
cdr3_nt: TGTGCCAGCAGTTTAGGGGACAGATCAACTAATGAAAAACTGTTTTTT
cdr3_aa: CASSLGDRSTNEKLFF

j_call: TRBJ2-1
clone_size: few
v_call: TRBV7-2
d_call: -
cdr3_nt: TGTGCCAGCAGGCAGGGGCTAGCGGTAGGGGAGCAGTTCTTC
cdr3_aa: CASRQGLAVGEQFF

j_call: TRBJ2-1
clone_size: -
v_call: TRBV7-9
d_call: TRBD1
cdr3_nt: TGTTCCAGCAGCTCTATGGGGACAGGGTACAATGAGCAGTTCTTC
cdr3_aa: CSSSSMGTGYNEQFF

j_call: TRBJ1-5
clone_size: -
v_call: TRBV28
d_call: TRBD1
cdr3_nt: TGTGCCAGCAGTTTATACCGGACAGGGGGACCCAATCAGCCCCAGCATTTT
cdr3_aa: CASSLYRTGGPNQPQHF

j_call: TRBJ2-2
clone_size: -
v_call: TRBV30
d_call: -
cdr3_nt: TGTGCGTTGTCGGCGGGGCGTGACACCGGGGAGCTGTTTTTT
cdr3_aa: CALSAGRDTGELFF

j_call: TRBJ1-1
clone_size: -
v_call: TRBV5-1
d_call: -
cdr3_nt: TGCGCCAGCAGCTGGGGGGAGGGGGGCACTGAAGCTTTCTTT
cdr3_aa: CASSWGEGGTEAFF

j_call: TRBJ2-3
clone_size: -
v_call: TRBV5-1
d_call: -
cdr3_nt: TGCGCCAGCAGCTTGGGTTGGGGCGCGACAGATACGCAGTATTTT
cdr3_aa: CASSLGWGATDTQYF